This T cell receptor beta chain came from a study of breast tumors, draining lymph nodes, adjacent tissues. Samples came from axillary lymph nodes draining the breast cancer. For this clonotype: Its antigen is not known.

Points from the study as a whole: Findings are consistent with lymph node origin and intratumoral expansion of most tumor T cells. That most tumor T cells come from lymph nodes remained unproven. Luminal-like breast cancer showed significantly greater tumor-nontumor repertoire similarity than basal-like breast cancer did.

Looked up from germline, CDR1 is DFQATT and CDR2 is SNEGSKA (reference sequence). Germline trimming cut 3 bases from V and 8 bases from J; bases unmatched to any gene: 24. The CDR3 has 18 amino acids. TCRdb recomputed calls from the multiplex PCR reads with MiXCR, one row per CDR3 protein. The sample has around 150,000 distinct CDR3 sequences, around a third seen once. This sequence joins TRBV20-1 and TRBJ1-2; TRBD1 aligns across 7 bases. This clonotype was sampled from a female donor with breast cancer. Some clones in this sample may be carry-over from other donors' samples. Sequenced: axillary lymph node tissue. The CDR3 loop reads CSASPRQGPMKGDRGYTF. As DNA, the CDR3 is TGCAGTGCTAGCCCCAGACAGGGTCCTATGAAAGGAGATAGGGGCTACACCTTC.